This T cell receptor beta chain stems from a study of cytomegalovirus exposure and HLA in healthy donors. Notes on the study in general: Data from an earlier analysis indicated that most TCR beta V segments were productive either about 87% or about 30% of the time. The likely origin of a cluster of highly shared sequence variants was a sequencing artifact.

This clone appeared a few times. Its specificity is not known. PCR employed 60 Vbeta and 13 Jbeta primers. Data came from immunoSEQ multiplex PCR; TCRdb stores just in-frame clones and leaves some out. The sample includes under 100,000 clones, about three quarters of them seen just once. Participants comprised healthy donors of bone marrow. The CDR3 loop spans 16 amino acids. V was pared by 3 bases and J by 4 bases, with 19 bases between. CDR1 and CDR2 from the germline V gene are SGDLS and YYNGEE. The sample comprised PBMCs. The gene calls are TRBV9 and TRBJ2-5; D might be TRBD2 (7 bases). This clonotype was sampled from a woman aged 50 to 60 in good health and CMV-seropositive. The CDR3 loop is CASSARGGGIGETQYF. Written as DNA, the CDR3 is TGTGCCAGCAGCGCGCGGGGAGGGGGGATAGGAGAGACCCAGTACTTC.